The 32 T cell receptor beta chains given below trace back to one sample, sequenced in a study of cytomegalovirus exposure and HLA in healthy donors. Profiled with immunoSEQ multiplex PCR; TCRdb holds only in-frame clones, not every one. The sample includes fewer than 150,000 clones, about 88% of them seen just once. Sequenced sample: PBMCs. Receptors were obtained from a man aged 30 to 39 in good health and CMV-seronegative.

The table lists this clone with a count of one. The CDR3 bases are TGTGCCAGCAGCGAGGGCGGGGACCCAACCTGGGAAGAGCAGTACTTC. Translating gives CASSEGGDPTWEEQYF. The rearrangement joins TRBV9 to TRBJ2-7, with D possibly being TRBD2 (6 bases). This CDR3 is 16 amino acids long. V was cut by 3 bases and J by 7 bases, with 23 bases left in between. Germline loops: CDR1 SGDLS, CDR2 YYNGEE.

The CDR3 DNA reads TGTGCCAGCAGCTGGGCCGGGGTAGAGACCCAGTACTTC. Its translation is CASSWAGVETQYF. The rearrangement links TRBV7-9 to TRBJ2-5; D may be TRBD2 (5 bases). The V end lost 4 bases, the J end lost 4 bases, and 10 bases lay between the germline ends. The CDR3 sequence is 13 residues long. The germline V gene has CDR1 SEHNR and CDR2 FQNEAQ (reference sequence).

The chain has TRBV6-5 and TRBJ2-7; D perhaps matches TRBD1 (6 bases). V lost 6 bases and J lost 2, with 14 bases in between. CDR1 MNHEY and CDR2 SVGAGI come from the germline V gene. CDR3 size: 14 residues. The CDR3 is CASRHNRDTYEQYF. CDR3 bases: TGTGCCAGCAGACATAACCGGGACACCTACGAGCAGTACTTC.

This chain connects TRBV7-9 to TRBJ1-1; D unresolved. This CDR3 is built from 14 residues. Germline V gives CDR1 SEHNR, CDR2 FQNEAQ (reference sequence). V was clipped by 5 bases and J by 6 bases, with 16 bases between them. The CDR3 DNA sequence: TGTGCCAGCAGCCGACCATCGATGGGCCCTGAAGCTTTCTTT. Translating it yields CASSRPSMGPEAFF.

The chain carries TRBV9 and TRBJ1-2; D is unclear. CDR3 length: 14 residues. CDR1 is SGDLS, CDR2 YYNGEE, per germline. Trimming took 3 bases from V and 7 from J, leaving 16 bases between them. The CDR3: CASSDSGGLSGYTF. CDR3 nucleotide sequence: TGTGCCAGCAGCGATTCAGGAGGGCTTAGTGGCTACACCTTC.

This clone occurred once. The V gene is TRBV18, the J gene TRBJ1-1; D is ambiguous. V lost 6 bases, J lost 4 bases, and 9 bases lay in between. Per the germline V gene, CDR1 is KGHSH and CDR2 is LQKENI. The CDR3 runs to 12 residues. The CDR3 is CASSRGLTEAFF. The CDR3 DNA sequence: TGTGCCAGCTCCCGAGGACTCACTGAAGCTTTCTTT.

The chain recombines TRBV5-4 with TRBJ1-1; D is perhaps TRBD1 (6 bases). The CDR3 consists of 13 residues. With 4 bases removed from V and 1 base from J, the gap between germline ends came to 8 bases. The V gene's germline CDR1 is SGHNT and CDR2 YYREEE (reference sequence). The CDR3 sequence is CASSQGQNTEAFF. CDR3 coding DNA: TGTGCCAGCAGCCAGGGACAGAACACTGAAGCTTTCTTT.

J is TRBJ1-4 and V is TRBV4-2; D remains ambiguous. The germline CDR1 and CDR2 sequences are LGHNA and YNFKEQ. V was clipped by 7 bases and J by 5 bases, with 17 bases between them. The length of the CDR3 is 15 residues. The CDR3 DNA is TGTGCCAGCACCCCAAGTATGCCACAAAATGAAAAACTGTTTTTT. This gives the protein CASTPSMPQNEKLFF.

V is TRBV5-5 and J is TRBJ2-1; possible D gene TRBD2, 6 bases. This CDR3 is 15 amino acids long. V lost 4 bases, J lost 0 bases, and 11 bases lay in between. CDR1 and CDR2 from the germline V gene are SGHKS and YYEKEE (reference sequence). The DNA of the CDR3 is TGTGCCAGCAGCCCGGACGGGAGCTCCTACAATGAGCAGTTCTTC. Its protein product is CASSPDGSSYNEQFF.

The chain links TRBV6-5 to TRBJ2-5; 7 bases align to TRBD2. The DNA end lines up better with TRBJ2-7; the J call may be wrong. In germline, CDR1 is MNHEY, CDR2 SVGAGI. The CDR3 totals 15 residues. CDR3 sequence (DNA): TGTGCCAGCACCCCGACTAGCCGTAGCTCCTACGAGCAGTACTTC. Translated: CASTPTSRSSYEQYF.

V usage is TRBV6-5 and J usage is TRBJ1-2, with a possible D match to TRBD1 (5 bases). This CDR3 is 12 amino acids long. V was trimmed by 4 bases and J by 8 bases, leaving 11 bases between them. Germline CDR1 MNHEY, CDR2 SVGAGI. Here the CDR3 DNA reads TGTGCCAGCAGTTCAGGGCTTGGCGGCTACACCTTC. It is translated as CASSSGLGGYTF.

The genes are TRBV10-3 and TRBJ1-1; 11 bases are shared with TRBD1. This CDR3 spans 14 amino acids. V lost 6 bases and J lost 6; bases outside the gene matches: 6. Germline CDR1 and CDR2: ENHRY and SYGVKD. In nucleotides, the CDR3 is TGTGCCATCAGGGGGACAGGGGGGGTCGCTGAAGCTTTCTTT. Its protein product is CAIRGTGGVAEAFF.

The gene calls are TRBV19 and TRBJ1-4, with D uncertain. CDR3 length: 14 amino acids. V lost 5 bases and J lost 0, with 7 bases in between. Per germline, CDR1 LNHDA and CDR2 SQIVND (reference sequence). The CDR3 DNA reads TGTGCCAGTAGTTTAATTGCAACTAATGAAAAACTGTTTTTT. Its protein product is CASSLIATNEKLFF.

The V call is TRBV2, the J call TRBJ1-2; 9 bases are shared with TRBD1. Per the germline V gene, CDR1 is SNHLY and CDR2 is FYNNEI. Trimming at V came to 6 bases and at J to 7 bases, leaving 9 bases not matched to a gene. The CDR3 covers 14 residues. The CDR3 here is CASRADRGGRGYTF. CDR3 sequence (DNA): TGTGCCAGCAGAGCGGACAGGGGAGGTCGTGGCTACACCTTC.

The table lists this clone with a count of one. The chain carries TRBV10-3 and TRBJ2-7; 11 positions match TRBD1. Trimming at V came to 3 bases and at J to 2 bases, leaving 6 bases not matched to a gene. The CDR3 totals 16 residues. CDR1 and CDR2 from the germline V gene are ENHRY and SYGVKD. The CDR3 DNA follows: TGTGCCATCAGTGAACCGGACAGGGGGCTCACCTACGAGCAGTACTTC. Translated, it gives CAISEPDRGLTYEQYF.

V and J are TRBV4-1 and TRBJ2-6; 8 bases line up with TRBD2. CDR1 and CDR2 from the germline V gene are MGHRA and YSYEKL. The CDR3 runs to 18 residues. With V trimmed by 0 bases and J by 0 bases, 4 bases remained unmatched. CDR3 residues: CASSQELAGLSGANVLTF. In nucleotides, the CDR3 is TGCGCCAGCAGCCAAGAATTAGCGGGGCTCTCTGGGGCCAACGTCCTGACTTTC.

V usage is TRBV5-6 and J usage is TRBJ1-2, with TRBD1 matching over 11 bases. Looked up from germline, CDR1 is SGHDT and CDR2 is YYEEEE. J was trimmed by 5 bases and V by 4 bases; bases with no gene match: 7. CDR3 size: 15 residues. Here the CDR3 DNA reads TGTGCCAGCAGCAGGGACAGGGGGATGGTGTATGGCTACACCTTC. This codes for CASSRDRGMVYGYTF.

This clone was picked up a small number of times. The rearrangement joins TRBV6-6 to TRBJ2-2, with 8 bases fitting TRBD1. The length of the CDR3 is 14 residues. Germline CDR1 and CDR2: MNHNY and SVGAGI (reference sequence). The V gene end was trimmed by 10 bases and the J gene end by 5 bases; junction bases not matched to a gene: 9. CDR3 DNA sequence: TGTGCCACGACAGGGGCGGGCGGAACCGGGGAGCTGTTTTTT. Translating gives CATTGAGGTGELFF.

This clone was counted once. J is TRBJ1-5 and V is TRBV2; 7 bases are shared with TRBD1. CDR1 and CDR2 from the germline V gene are SNHLY and FYNNEI. V was clipped by 7 bases and J by 4 bases; unmatched bases: 10. This CDR3 spans 15 amino acids. CDR3 sequence: CASNEFGTENQPQHF. The CDR3 DNA reads TGTGCCAGCAATGAGTTCGGGACAGAAAATCAGCCCCAGCATTTT.

This clone was detected only a few times. The DNA for the CDR3 is TGTGCCAGCAGCGGGACACAGAACACTGAAGCTTTCTTT. Translated, it gives CASSGTQNTEAFF. The chain joins TRBV11-3 to TRBJ1-1, with TRBD1 as a possible D gene (6 bases). Per germline, CDR1 SGHNT and CDR2 YENEEA. The CDR3 sequence is 13 residues long. The V end lost 5 bases, the J end lost 1 base, and 8 bases lay between the germline ends. Full variable domain (missing parts from reference TRBV11-3 and TRBJ1-1): EAGVVQSPRYKIIEKKQPVAFWCNPISGHNTLYWYLQNLGQGPELLIRYENEEAVDDSQLPKDRFSAERLKGVDSTLKIQPAELGDSAVYLCASSGTQNTEAFFGQGTRLTVV.

The chain links TRBV6-5 to TRBJ2-5; 7 bases map to TRBD2. This CDR3 has 15 amino acids. The germline gives CDR1 MNHEY, CDR2 SVGAGI. V dropped 0 bases and J dropped 1; count of bases not matched to a gene: 2. For the CDR3, the DNA is TGTGCCAGCAGTTACTCGGGGGGGACCCAAGAGACCCAGTACTTC. Amino acid sequence: CASSYSGGTQETQYF.

The J gene is TRBJ1-1, the V gene TRBV2; tentative D call: TRBD1 (6 bases). The CDR3 is 13 residues long. Trimming took off 8 bases at V and 0 bases at J, with 10 bases between the two ends. Germline V gene sequence: CDR1 SNHLY, CDR2 FYNNEI. The CDR3 protein is CASCNRVNTEAFF. As DNA, the CDR3 is TGTGCCAGCTGCAACAGGGTGAACACTGAAGCTTTCTTT. Based on the CDR3 plus reference TRBV2 and TRBJ1-1, the full variable domain is EPEVTQTPSHQVTQMGQEVILRCVPISNHLYFYWYRQILGQKVEFLVSFYNNEISEKSEIFDDQFSVERPDGSNFTLKIRSTKLEDSAMYFCASCNRVNTEAFFGQGTRLTVV.

The V and J genes are TRBV5-1 and TRBJ1-4; 7 bases are shared with TRBD1. Trimming took 1 base from V and 5 from J; bases not matched to a gene: 8. CDR3 length equals 16 residues. The germline V gene encodes CDR1 SGHRS and CDR2 YFSETQ. Here the CDR3 DNA reads TGCGCCAGCAGCTTGTCGCAATCGACAGGGAATGAAAAACTGTTTTTT. Protein product: CASSLSQSTGNEKLFF.

The V gene is TRBV10-2, the J gene TRBJ2-3; TRBD1 might be the D (6 bases). The length of the CDR3 is 12 residues. Between the trimmed V and J ends, which lost 8 bases and 4 bases, there was a span of 10 bases. The germline V gene encodes CDR1 WSHSY and CDR2 SAAADI. CDR3 DNA sequence: TGCGCCAGCGGGGGCAGCGCAGATACGCAGTATTTT. It encodes CASGGSADTQYF.

The J gene is TRBJ1-1, the V gene TRBV7-2, with TRBD1 matching 8 bases. CDR3 length: 13 residues. Germline trimming cut 5 bases from V and 4 bases from J; bases unmatched to any gene: 3. Germline V gives CDR1 SGHTA, CDR2 FQGNSA. The CDR3 sequence is CASSRDRGTEAFF. CDR3 DNA sequence: TGTGCCAGCAGCCGAGACAGGGGCACTGAAGCTTTCTTT.

Only a few counts were recorded for this clone. The CDR3 reads CASSSRTGGGGNQPQHF. CDR3 bases: TGTGCCAGTAGTAGCCGTACAGGGGGCGGCGGCAATCAGCCCCAGCATTTT. J is TRBJ1-5 and V is TRBV19, with TRBD1 matching over 9 bases. The germline CDR1 and CDR2 sequences are LNHDA and SQIVND (reference sequence). CDR3 length: 17 residues. With 4 bases clipped from V and 2 bases from J, the junction kept 9 bases outside the gene matches.

The V and J genes are TRBV4-3 and TRBJ2-6, with no clear D. CDR1 and CDR2 (germline): LGHNA, YSLEER. V lost 5 bases, J lost 0 bases, and 8 bases lay in between. This CDR3 comprises 15 residues. The CDR3 coding sequence is TGCGCCAGCAGCGACGCGGTCTCTGGGGCCAACGTCCTGACTTTC. Residues: CASSDAVSGANVLTF.

The chain joins TRBV9 to TRBJ2-5, with D perhaps matching TRBD1 (6 bases). Per germline, CDR1 SGDLS and CDR2 YYNGEE. V gave up 0 bases and J gave up 4 bases, with 13 bases separating them. This CDR3 contains 15 residues. Here the CDR3 reads CASSVDYTQGETQYF. DNA of the CDR3: TGTGCCAGCAGCGTAGATTACACACAGGGAGAGACCCAGTACTTC.

The chain uses TRBV6-5 and TRBJ2-7, with 7 bases aligning to TRBD1. J gave up 2 bases and V 4 bases, and 5 bases lay outside the gene matches. The CDR3 spans 14 residues. Germline CDR1 reads MNHEY; CDR2 reads SVGAGI. The CDR3 is CASSFHRGTYEQYF. The CDR3 bases are TGTGCCAGCAGTTTCCACAGGGGAACCTACGAGCAGTACTTC.

The CDR3 DNA reads as TGTGCCAGCCAGGGCCTGTACCAAGAGACCCAGTACTTC. Translated, it gives CASQGLYQETQYF. The chain carries TRBV6-6 and TRBJ2-5, with D maybe TRBD1 (5 bases). CDR1 is MNHNY, CDR2 SVGAGI, per germline (reference sequence). Trimming cost V 8 bases and J 0 bases, with 10 bases left between them. The CDR3 length is 13 residues.

The chain carries TRBV18 and TRBJ1-3; D ambiguous. From germline, CDR1 is KGHSH and CDR2 LQKENI. This CDR3 spans 15 amino acids. V gave up 6 bases and J gave up 1 base, with 13 bases separating them. The CDR3 DNA reads TGTGCCAGCTCCCCCCCGGCGGGGTCTGGAAACACCATATATTTT. The encoded protein is CASSPPAGSGNTIYF.

The chain uses TRBV4-1 and TRBJ2-1; TRBD2 agrees at 10 bases. The ends lost 4 bases at V and 4 bases at J; junction bases unmatched: 4. This CDR3 is built from 15 residues. From germline, CDR1 is MGHRA and CDR2 YSYEKL. The CDR3 protein is CASSRASGSYNEQFF. CDR3 DNA: TGCGCCAGCAGCCGAGCTAGCGGGAGTTACAATGAGCAGTTCTTC.